This T cell receptor beta chain was captured by sequencing in a study of CD8 T cells in ankylosing spondylitis. The study's findings and limits: Earlier reports found some motif variants in synovial fluid and blood in reactive arthritis. There was a TCR beta motif, made of several highly homologous variants, that appeared characteristic of ankylosing spondylitis blood.

With molecular barcodes, quantitative 5'-RACE was used to make the TCR beta libraries. TCRdb called the 5' RACE reads again in MiXCR, with one record for every CDR3 protein. The sample gives some 840,000 distinct CDR3 sequences, about 10% of which show up once; more than 0.5% is in the top ten. This clonotype showed up just a few times. The target antigen is unknown. The germline V gene encodes CDR1 SGDLS and CDR2 YYNGEE. This CDR3 has 16 amino acids. Germline trimming cut 2 bases from V and 3 bases from J; bases unmatched to any gene: 11. The rearrangement links TRBV9 to TRBJ2-7; TRBD1 agrees at 7 bases. The TCR sequence derives from a male donor with ankylosing spondylitis. Sequencing used blood, either unsorted or a sorted T cell fraction (not recorded which). Here the CDR3 DNA reads TGTGCCAGCAGCGTGTCCTGGGACAGCATCATCTACGAGCAGTACTTC. Its translation: CASSVSWDSIIYEQYF.